One T cell receptor (beta chain) is described in this entry. This clonotype came up a few times. No antigen is known for it. Base quality data are lacking; no much larger clone is found one base away. This sample is part of a study of T-cell reconstitution after alpha-beta-depleted transplantation in children (dated by TCRdb to about 2016). About the investigation overall: T-cell immune reconstitution after TCRalphabeta/CD19-depleted allogeneic hematopoietic cell transplantation in children was quantitatively tracked in the study by means of TCR repertoire profiling.

Libraries were constructed by PCR. The run used an Illumina HiSeq 2500. To normalize quantification of the TCRbeta repertoire, the TCR libraries were built with molecular barcoding that relied on unique molecular identifiers. TCRdb applied fastp at Q25 and MiXCR to the public reads, then kept only in-frame beta chains. Merged by CDR3 protein, the rows form single entries marked with the most common genes and DNA. This sample comprises fewer than 700,000 distinct CDR3 sequences, 10% to 15% of them detected only once. Of the sample, around 2.2% falls within the top ten clones. Based on the germline V gene (reference sequence), the CDR1 and CDR2 sequences are GTSNPN and SVGIG. From the cysteine up to the phenylalanine, the CDR3 has a length of 15 residues. Just the 45-base CDR3 DNA is kept, in frame starting at base 1. Clipping removes 0 bases from V and 2 bases from J, with 5 as the unmatched junction base count.

On the study overall, not on this receptor specifically: Apparently early alphabetaT-cell count recovery about two months after transplant reportedly relied on only several hundred rapidly expanded clones derived from non-depleted graft cells. In some patients, high TCRbeta diversity at day 60 was attributed to recipient T cells and intrathymic progenitors that had survived conditioning. Hyperexpanded clone frequencies declined over subsequent months; after one year, T-cell counts and TCRbeta diversity were mostly attributed to newly produced T cells.

Per the publication, the treatment or condition label means: allogeneic hematopoietic cell transplantation with graft depleted of TCRalphabeta T cells and CD19 B cells. TCRalphabeta/CD19-depleted allogeneic hematopoietic cell grafts were given to the transplant recipients, all of whom were children. The TCR sequence derives from a male patient aged 10 to 17 who had a stem cell transplant for acute myeloid leukemia, so the T cells may come from the graft donor. Here the sequenced sample was PBMCs, mostly from graft donor cells, taken 360 days after TCRalphabeta/CD19-depleted stem cell transplant. The chain employs TRBV30 and TRBJ2-7, with TRBD1 identical over 9 junction bases. CDR3 loop: CAWSVPGTGPYEQYF. Here is the DNA: TGTGCCTGGAGTGTACCCGGGACAGGGCCCTACGAGCAGTACTTC.